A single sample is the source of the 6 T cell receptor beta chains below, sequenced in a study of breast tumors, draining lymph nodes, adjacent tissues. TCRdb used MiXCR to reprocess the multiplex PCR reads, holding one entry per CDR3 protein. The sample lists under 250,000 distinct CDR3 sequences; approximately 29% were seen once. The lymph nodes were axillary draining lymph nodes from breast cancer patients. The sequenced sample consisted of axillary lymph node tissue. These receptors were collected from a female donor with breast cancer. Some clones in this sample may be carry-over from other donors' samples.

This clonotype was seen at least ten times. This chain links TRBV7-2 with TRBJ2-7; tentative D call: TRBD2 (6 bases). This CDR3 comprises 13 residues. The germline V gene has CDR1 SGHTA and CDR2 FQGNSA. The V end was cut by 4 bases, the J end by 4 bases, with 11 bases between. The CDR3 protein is CASSSRRGYEQYF. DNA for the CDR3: TGTGCCAGCAGCTCCAGACGGGGGTACGAGCAGTACTTC. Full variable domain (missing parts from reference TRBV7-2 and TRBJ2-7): GAGVSQSPSNKVTEKGKDVELRCDPISGHTALYWYRQSLGQGLEFLIYFQGNSAPDKSGLPSDRFSAERTGGSVSTLTIQRTQQEDSAVYLCASSSRRGYEQYFGPGTRLTVT.

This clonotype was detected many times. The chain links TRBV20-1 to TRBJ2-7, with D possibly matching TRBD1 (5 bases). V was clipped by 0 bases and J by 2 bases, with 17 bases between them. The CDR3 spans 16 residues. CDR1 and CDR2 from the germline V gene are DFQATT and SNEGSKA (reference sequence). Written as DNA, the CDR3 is TGCAGTGCTAGAGATCTAAGGGGCCAGGCTACCTACGAGCAGTACTTC. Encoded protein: CSARDLRGQATYEQYF.

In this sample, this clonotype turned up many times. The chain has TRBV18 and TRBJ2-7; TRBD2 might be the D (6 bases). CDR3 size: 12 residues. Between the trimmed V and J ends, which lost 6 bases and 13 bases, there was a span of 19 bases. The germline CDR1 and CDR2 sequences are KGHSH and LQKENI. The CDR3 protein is CASSGTRGDYYF. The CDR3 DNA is TGTGCCAGCTCGGGAACGCGGGGAGATTATTACTTC. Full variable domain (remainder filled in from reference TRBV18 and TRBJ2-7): NAGVMQNPRHLVRRRGQEARLRCSPMKGHSHVYWYRQLPEEGLKFMVYLQKENIIDESGMPKERFSAEFPKEGPSILRIQQVVRGDSAAYFCASSGTRGDYYFGPGTRLTVT.

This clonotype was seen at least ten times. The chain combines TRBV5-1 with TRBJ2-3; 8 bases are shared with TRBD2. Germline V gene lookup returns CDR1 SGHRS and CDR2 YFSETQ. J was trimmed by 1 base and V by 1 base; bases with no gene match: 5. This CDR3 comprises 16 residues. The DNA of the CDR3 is TGCGCCAGCAGCTTGACTGGGCGGGAGGGCACAGATACGCAGTATTTT. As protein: CASSLTGREGTDTQYF.

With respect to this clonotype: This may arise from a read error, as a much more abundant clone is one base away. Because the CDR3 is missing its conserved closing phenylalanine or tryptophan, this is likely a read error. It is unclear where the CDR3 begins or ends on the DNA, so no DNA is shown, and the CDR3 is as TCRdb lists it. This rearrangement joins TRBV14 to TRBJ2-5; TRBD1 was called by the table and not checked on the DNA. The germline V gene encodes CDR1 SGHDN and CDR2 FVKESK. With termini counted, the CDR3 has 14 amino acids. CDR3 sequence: CASNRDRGMETQSL.

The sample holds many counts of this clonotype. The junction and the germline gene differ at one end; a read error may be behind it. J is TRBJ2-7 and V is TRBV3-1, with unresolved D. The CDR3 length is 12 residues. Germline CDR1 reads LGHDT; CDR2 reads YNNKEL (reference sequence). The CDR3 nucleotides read TGTGCCAGCAGCCAAGGCTCCCACGAGCAGTACTTC. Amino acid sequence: CASSQGSHEQYF.